This is a list of T cell receptor beta chains from one sample in a study of cytomegalovirus exposure and HLA in healthy donors. Clones were sequenced by immunoSEQ multiplex PCR, and TCRdb holds only the in-frame ones, with some missing. The sample has 200,000 or so clones, around 80% seen once. Sequencing was performed on PBMCs. Receptors were obtained from a man aged 45-65 years in good health and CMV-seronegative. Each CDR3 is given with its conserved first and last residue. A D gene is named only where the DNA matches it firmly. Some rows have no size entry. The others give once, few or many, or a class for an expanded clone.

TRBJ2-3	TRBV7-9	NA	NA	CASSHPGHRTDTQYF	TGTGCCAGCAGCCATCCGGGACACCGCACAGATACGCAGTATTTT
TRBJ2-5	TRBV7-3	NA	TRBD2	CASSLIWGLSSGRAQETQYF	TGTGCCAGCAGCTTAATTTGGGGCCTGAGTAGCGGGAGGGCCCAAGAGACCCAGTACTTC
TRBJ1-4	TRBV19	NA	TRBD1	CASSSQTGGFGEKLFF	TGTGCCAGTAGTTCTCAGACAGGGGGGTTTGGTGAAAAACTGTTTTTT
TRBJ1-1	TRBV10-3	NA	NA	CAISEIQTENTEAFF	TGTGCCATCAGTGAGATTCAAACAGAGAACACTGAAGCTTTCTTT
TRBJ1-4	TRBV7-9	once	TRBD1	CASSRQGASEKLFF	TGTGCCAGCAGCCGACAGGGGGCTAGTGAAAAACTGTTTTTT
TRBJ2-2	TRBV9	NA	NA	CASSPGWVAINTGELFF	TGTGCCAGCAGCCCTGGGTGGGTAGCGATTAACACCGGGGAGCTGTTTTTT
TRBJ2-5	TRBV6-1	NA	NA	CASSVEEGTQYF	TGTGCCAGCAGTGTTGAGGAGGGGACCCAGTACTTC
TRBJ2-7	TRBV6-4	NA	TRBD2	CASSVEAGLYEQYF	TGTGCCAGCAGTGTCGAAGCGGGATTATATGAGCAGTACTTC
TRBJ1-2	TRBV15	few	NA	CATSRPFAQGPFYGYTF	TGTGCCACCAGCAGACCATTCGCGCAGGGGCCCTTCTATGGCTACACCTTC
TRBJ1-6	TRBV6-5	NA	NA	CASSYSTGNSPLHF	TGTGCCAGCAGTTACAGCACAGGAAATTCACCCCTCCACTTT
TRBJ2-3	TRBV7-9	NA	TRBD2	CASSIPSSGVSTDTQYF	TGTGCCAGCAGCATACCCTCTAGCGGGGTTAGCACAGATACGCAGTATTTT
TRBJ2-7	TRBV27	NA	TRBD2	CASSFRTSGTYEQYF	TGTGCCAGCAGTTTCCGGACTAGCGGGACCTACGAGCAGTACTTC
TRBJ1-3	TRBV9	few	NA	CASSQTGSSGNTIYF	TGTGCCAGCAGCCAAACAGGGAGCTCTGGAAACACCATATATTTT
TRBJ1-1	TRBV30	NA	TRBD1	CACRDSGTEAFF	TGTGCCTGTAGGGACAGCGGGACTGAAGCTTTCTTT
TRBJ2-1	TRBV18	NA	TRBD2	CASSPPGLAGVGEQFF	TGTGCCAGCTCACCACCGGGACTAGCGGGAGTTGGTGAGCAGTTCTTC
TRBJ2-3	TRBV15	NA	NA	CATSRDPGIADTQYF	TGTGCCACCAGCAGAGATCCGGGTATTGCAGATACGCAGTATTTT
TRBJ1-5	TRBV7-9	NA	NA	CASSLDVGGPQPQHF	TGTGCCAGCAGCCTAGATGTGGGGGGACCACAGCCCCAGCATTTT
TRBJ1-4	TRBV29-1	NA	NA	CSAQRGSNEKLFF	TGCAGCGCCCAACGGGGGTCTAATGAAAAACTGTTTTTT
TRBJ1-3	TRBV30	once	TRBD1	CAWSVQGPGQGRNTIYF	TGTGCCTGGAGTGTACAGGGACCGGGACAGGGAAGAAACACCATATATTTT
TRBJ1-2	TRBV27	NA	TRBD1	CASSLAGQGFPYGYTF	TGTGCCAGCAGTTTGGCGGGACAGGGCTTCCCTTATGGCTACACCTTC
TRBJ2-1	TRBV11-1	few	NA	CASSLAGEQFF	TGTGCCAGCAGCCTCGCCGGTGAGCAGTTCTTC
TRBJ2-3	TRBV27	once	NA	CASQGMADTQYF	TGTGCCAGCCAGGGGATGGCAGATACGCAGTATTTT
TRBJ2-7	TRBV7-9	NA	TRBD1	CASSSSGTGSYEQYF	TGTGCCAGCAGCTCCTCCGGGACAGGATCCTACGAGCAGTACTTC
TRBJ2-1	TRBV5-1	NA	NA	CASSLEGRNSYNEQFF	TGCGCCAGCAGCTTGGAGGGGCGGAACTCCTACAATGAGCAGTTCTTC
TRBJ1-4	TRBV5-1	few	NA	CASSLVSFNEKLFF	TGCGCCAGCAGCCTAGTTAGTTTTAATGAAAAACTGTTTTTT
TRBJ1-1	TRBV7-3	NA	TRBD1	CASSFTGDEAFF	TGTGCCAGCAGCTTCACAGGGGATGAAGCTTTCTTT
TRBJ2-2	TRBV28	once	TRBD1	CASSFDRGSTGELFF	TGTGCCAGCAGTTTCGACAGGGGGTCCACCGGGGAGCTGTTTTTT
TRBJ2-2	TRBV5-5	NA	NA	CASIQEEGTGELFF	TGTGCCAGCATCCAGGAAGAGGGAACCGGGGAGCTGTTTTTT
TRBJ2-3	TRBV21-1	NA	NA	CASSKARGQTTDTQYF	TGTGCCAGCAGCAAAGCCAGGGGACAGACCACAGATACGCAGTATTTT
TRBJ1-4	TRBV6-6	NA	TRBD1	CASRPGTGLRGLFF	TGTGCCAGCAGGCCCGGGACAGGGCTTAGGGGACTGTTTTTT
TRBJ1-1	TRBV7-2	NA	NA	CASSLTVNTEAFF	TGTGCCAGCAGCTTAACGGTGAACACTGAAGCTTTCTTT
TRBJ2-7	TRBV7-8	NA	NA	CASSLTSSYEQYF	TGTGCCAGCAGCTTAACTTCTAGCTACGAGCAGTACTTC
TRBJ2-5	TRBV28	NA	TRBD2	CASSQRSGRFRETRYF	TGTGCCAGCAGTCAACGAAGCGGGAGGTTCAGAGAGACCCGGTACTTC
TRBJ1-1	TRBV27	NA	NA	CASSFSLGRQTMNTEAFF	TGTGCCAGCAGTTTTTCATTGGGCAGGCAGACCATGAACACTGAAGCTTTCTTT
TRBJ1-2	TRBV27	NA	NA	CASSPGWSRDYGYTF	TGTGCCAGCAGTCCTGGGTGGTCCAGGGACTATGGCTACACCTTC
TRBJ1-1	TRBV5-1	NA	NA	CASSLDASTEAFF	TGCGCCAGCAGCCTGGACGCGAGCACTGAAGCTTTCTTT
TRBJ2-7	TRBV7-2	NA	TRBD2	CASSRTRVLAGYEQYF	TGTGCCAGCAGCCGTACACGCGTTCTAGCGGGCTACGAGCAGTACTTC
TRBJ1-2	TRBV7-2	NA	NA	CASSSSRGAGYGYTF	TGTGCCAGCAGCTCCAGTCGGGGGGCAGGCTATGGCTACACCTTC
TRBJ1-5	TRBV28	NA	NA	CASSLGNDRSYSNQPQHF	TGTGCCAGCAGTTTGGGAAATGACAGGAGTTATAGCAATCAGCCCCAGCATTTT
TRBJ1-1	TRBV18	NA	NA	CASSPSDSMNTEAFF	TGTGCCAGCTCACCATCGGACAGCATGAACACTGAAGCTTTCTTT
TRBJ2-3	TRBV4-2	NA	NA	CASSQVSITDTQYF	TGTGCCAGCAGCCAAGTAAGCATCACAGATACGCAGTATTTT
TRBJ1-2	TRBV5-1	NA	NA	CASSPGQPPYGYTF	TGCGCCAGCAGCCCTGGACAGCCACCCTATGGCTACACCTTC
TRBJ1-5	TRBV4-2	NA	NA	CASSRSFGRDQPQHF	TGTGCCAGCAGCCGCAGTTTTGGCAGGGATCAGCCCCAGCATTTT
TRBJ2-7	TRBV2	NA	NA	CASSGTGPTYEQYF	TGTGCCAGCAGTGGTACAGGCCCTACCTACGAGCAGTACTTC